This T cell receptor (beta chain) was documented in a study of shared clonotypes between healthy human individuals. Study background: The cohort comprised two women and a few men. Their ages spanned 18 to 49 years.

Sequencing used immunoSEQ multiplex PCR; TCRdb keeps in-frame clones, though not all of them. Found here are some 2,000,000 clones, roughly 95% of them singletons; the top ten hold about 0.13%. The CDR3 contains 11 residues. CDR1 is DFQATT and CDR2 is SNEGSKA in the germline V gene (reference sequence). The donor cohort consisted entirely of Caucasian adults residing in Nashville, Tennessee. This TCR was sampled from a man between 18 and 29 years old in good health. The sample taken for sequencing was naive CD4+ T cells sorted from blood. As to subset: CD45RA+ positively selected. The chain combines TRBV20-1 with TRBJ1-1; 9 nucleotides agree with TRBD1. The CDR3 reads CRIQGAPGAFF. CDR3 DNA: TGCAGAATACAGGGGGCACCAGGAGCTTTCTTT.